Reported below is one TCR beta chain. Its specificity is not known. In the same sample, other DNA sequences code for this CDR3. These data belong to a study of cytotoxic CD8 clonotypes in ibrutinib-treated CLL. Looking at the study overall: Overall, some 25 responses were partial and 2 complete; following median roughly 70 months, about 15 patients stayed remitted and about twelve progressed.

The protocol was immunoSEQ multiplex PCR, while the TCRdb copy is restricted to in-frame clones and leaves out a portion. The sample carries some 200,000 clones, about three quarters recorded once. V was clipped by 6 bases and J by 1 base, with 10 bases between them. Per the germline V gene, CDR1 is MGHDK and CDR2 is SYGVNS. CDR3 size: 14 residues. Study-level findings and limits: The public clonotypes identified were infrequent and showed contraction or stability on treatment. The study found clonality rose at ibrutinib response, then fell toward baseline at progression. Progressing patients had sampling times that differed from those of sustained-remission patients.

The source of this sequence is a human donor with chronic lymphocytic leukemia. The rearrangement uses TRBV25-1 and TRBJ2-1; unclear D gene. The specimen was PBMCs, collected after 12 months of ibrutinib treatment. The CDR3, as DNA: TGTGCCAGCAGCACCGGTGGGTCCTACAATGAGCAGTTCTTC. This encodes CASSTGGSYNEQFF.